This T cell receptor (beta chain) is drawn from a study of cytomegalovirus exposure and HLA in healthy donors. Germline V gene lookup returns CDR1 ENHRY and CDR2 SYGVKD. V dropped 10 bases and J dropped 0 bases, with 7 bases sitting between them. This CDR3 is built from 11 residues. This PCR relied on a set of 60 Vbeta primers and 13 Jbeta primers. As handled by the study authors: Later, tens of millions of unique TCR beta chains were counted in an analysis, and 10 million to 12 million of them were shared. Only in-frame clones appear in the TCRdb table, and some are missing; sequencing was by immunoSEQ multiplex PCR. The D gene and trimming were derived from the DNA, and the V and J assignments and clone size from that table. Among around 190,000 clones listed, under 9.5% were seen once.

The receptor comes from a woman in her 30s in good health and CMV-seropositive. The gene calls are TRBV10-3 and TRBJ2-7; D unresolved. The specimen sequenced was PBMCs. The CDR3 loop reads CATMSSYEQYF. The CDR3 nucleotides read TGTGCCACTATGAGCTCCTACGAGCAGTACTTC.